Listed below are T cell receptor beta chains from one sample, sequenced in a study of T and B cells in COVID-19 patients. TCRdb used MiXCR to reprocess the multiplex PCR reads, holding one entry per CDR3 protein. The sample lists over 5,000 distinct CDR3 sequences, more than 25% seen once, with 50% to 65% in the top ten. Sequencing was carried out using blood. These receptors all stem from a human donor with active COVID-19. The CDR3 runs from the conserved cysteine through the conserved F or W. Fields, in order: CDR3 protein, CDR3 DNA, V gene, clone size, J gene, D gene, CDR3 length. The D gene is left open where the match is weak. Expanded clones get a size class; other rows say once, few or many, or leave the size out.

CSARAPNQPQHF TGCAGCGCTAGGGCCCCAAATCAGCCCCAGCATTTT TRBV20-1 - TRBJ1-5 - 12
CASSPPRGSGGNTIYF TGTGCCAGCAGCCCCCCCCGAGGGTCGGGCGGAAACACCATATATTTT TRBV5-4 - TRBJ1-3 - 16
CAISEGTSGRKDYEQYF TGTGCCATCAGTGAGGGGACTAGCGGGAGAAAGGACTACGAGCAGTACTTC TRBV10-3 - TRBJ2-7 TRBD2 17
CSVNTGADTQYF TGCAGCGTAAATACAGGGGCAGATACGCAGTATTTT TRBV29-1 medium-sized TRBJ2-3 TRBD1 12
CASSITGASNQPQHF TGTGCCAGTAGTATAACAGGGGCTAGCAATCAGCCCCAGCATTTT TRBV19 - TRBJ1-5 TRBD1 15
CASSSTGGDTGELFF TGTGCCAGCAGCTCGACGGGGGGCGACACCGGGGAGCTGTTTTTT TRBV5-4 few TRBJ2-2 - 15
CSVEGVAGGPRGGELFF TGCAGCGTTGAAGGGGTAGCGGGAGGGCCAAGAGGCGGGGAGCTGTTTTTT TRBV29-1 - TRBJ2-2 TRBD2 17
CAIEDGDSSTYEQYF TGTGCCATTGAAGATGGGGACAGTTCCACCTACGAGCAGTACTTC TRBV19 - TRBJ2-7 TRBD1 15
CASSPLGETGSRANVLTF TGTGCCAGCTCACCACTCGGGGAAACAGGCTCTAGGGCCAACGTCCTGACTTTC TRBV18 - TRBJ2-6 - 18
CASSLGASSGNTIYF TGCGCCAGCAGCTTGGGGGCCTCTTCTGGAAACACCATATATTTT TRBV5-5 - TRBJ1-3 - 15
CASSFDHSDTQYF TGTGCCAGCAGCTTCGACCATTCAGATACGCAGTATTTT TRBV5-4 few TRBJ2-3 - 13
CASSQVWGGTSGYNEQFF TGCGCCAGCAGCCAAGTATGGGGCGGGACTAGCGGTTACAATGAGCAGTTCTTC TRBV4-3 - TRBJ2-1 TRBD2 18
CATSTGQGGYTGELFF TGTGCCACCAGCACCGGACAGGGGGGATACACCGGGGAGCTGTTTTTT TRBV15 many TRBJ2-2 TRBD1 16
CASSFTSGQPTEQFF TGTGCCAGCAGTTTTACCTCGGGACAGCCCACGGAGCAGTTCTTC TRBV6-5 - TRBJ2-1 TRBD1 15